A selection of T cell receptor beta chains follows, all from one sample in a study of T-cell reconstitution after alpha-beta-depleted transplantation in children. TCRdb ran MiXCR on the PCR reads and lists one entry per CDR3 protein. The data hold about 240,000 distinct CDR3 sequences, with roughly 23% observed a single time. The sequenced sample was PBMCs, obtained before TCRalphabeta/CD19-depleted stem cell transplant. These receptors came from a girl aged 2-10 years with Fanconi anemia, due to receive a stem cell transplant. The CDR3 runs from the conserved cysteine through the conserved F or W. D genes are given only for firm matches. Size is omitted from some rows. Given values are once, few, many or a class for expanded clones.

j_gene,v_gene,abundance,d_gene,CDR3aa,CDR3nt
TRBJ2-4,TRBV29-1,.,.,CSVGQTNIQYF,TGCAGCGTAGGACAGACAAACATTCAGTACTTC
TRBJ2-1,TRBV5-1,many,.,CASSFRDRHPLANEQFF,TGCGCCAGCAGCTTCCGAGACAGACACCCTTTAGCAAATGAGCAGTTCTTC
TRBJ2-1,TRBV20-1,.,TRBD1,CSAGTGGSYNEQFF,TGCAGTGCCGGGACAGGGGGCTCCTACAATGAGCAGTTCTTC
TRBJ2-1,TRBV6-5,many,.,CASSYGNEQFF,TGTGCCAGCAGTTACGGGAATGAGCAGTTCTTC
TRBJ2-1,TRBV9,.,TRBD1,CASSVAQGAYEQFF,TGTGCCAGCAGCGTAGCACAGGGGGCATATGAGCAGTTCTTC
TRBJ2-4,TRBV9,few,.,CASSVGIAKNIQYF,TGTGCCAGCAGCGTAGGGATCGCCAAAAACATTCAGTACTTC
TRBJ2-2,TRBV11-2,.,.,CASSFRELTTGELFF,TGTGCCAGCAGCTTTCGGGAGTTAACAACCGGGGAGCTGTTTTTT
TRBJ1-5,TRBV20-1,.,TRBD1,CCARDWARDRENQPQHF,TGCTGTGCTAGAGATTGGGCCCGGGACAGGGAAAATCAGCCCCAGCATTTT
TRBJ2-7,TRBV28,few,.,CASSLETSGSYEQYF,TGTGCCAGCAGTTTGGAGACTAGTGGATCCTACGAGCAGTACTTC
TRBJ1-2,TRBV20-1,many,.,CSARDGQLGYTF,TGCAGTGCTAGAGACGGACAGCTAGGCTACACCTTC
TRBJ2-3,TRBV11-2,many,TRBD2,CASSERGAGPDTQYF,TGTGCCAGCAGCGAGCGGGGGGCCGGTCCAGATACGCAGTATTTT
TRBJ2-1,TRBV29-1,.,TRBD1,CSVRTGGSNNEQFF,TGCAGCGTTCGGACAGGGGGCTCAAACAATGAGCAGTTCTTC
TRBJ2-2,TRBV6-4,.,.,CASSRLGSTGELFF,TGTGCCAGCAGTCGACTCGGGTCCACCGGGGAGCTGTTTTTT
TRBJ2-1,TRBV12-3/TRBV12-4,.,TRBD2,CASRGLATDVGQFF,TGTGCCAGCAGAGGACTAGCGACGGATGTAGGGCAGTTCTTC
TRBJ2-3,TRBV6-5,many,.,CASSYGIRTDTQYF,TGTGCCAGCAGTTACGGTATTCGCACAGATACGCAGTATTTT